Below are 10 T cell receptor beta chains sequenced from a single sample in a study of shared clonotypes between healthy human individuals. Naive CD8 cells lacked CD45RO, underwent positive selection for CCR7 and left out terminally differentiated effector memory CD45RA+ cells. This table comes from immunoSEQ multiplex PCR, and its TCRdb copy is limited to in-frame clones, with some not included. The sample includes about 590,000 clones, about 95% seen only once; the top ten take 0.095% to 0.12%. The sample taken for sequencing was naive CD8+ T cells sorted from blood. These receptors originate from a woman in her 30s in good health.

The chain is built from TRBV29-1 and TRBJ2-1; no firm D call. Germline V gives CDR1 SQVTM, CDR2 ANQGSEA. V was clipped by 6 bases and J by 2 bases, with 8 bases between them. CDR3 size: 12 residues. CDR3: CSVRRTYNEQFF. CDR3 DNA: TGCAGCGTGCGGAGAACCTACAATGAGCAGTTCTTC.

The sample holds a few counts of this clone. The genes are TRBV2 and TRBJ1-2, with TRBD1 identical over 8 bases. J gave up 5 bases and V 5 bases, and 7 bases lay outside the gene matches. Germline loops: CDR1 SNHLY, CDR2 FYNNEI. This CDR3 is 14 amino acids long. CDR3 residues: CASSQTGEEYGYTF. The CDR3, as DNA: TGTGCCAGCAGTCAGACAGGGGAGGAGTATGGCTACACCTTC.

The rearrangement links TRBV4-1 to TRBJ2-7; the match to TRBD1 covers 9 bases. The CDR3 has 16 amino acids. The junction had 8 bases not matched to a gene; V was cut back by 2 bases and J by 3 bases. Germline CDR1 and CDR2: MGHRA and YSYEKL. The CDR3 DNA follows: TGCGCCAGCAGCCAATTCCCGGGACAGGGAGGCTACGAGCAGTACTTC. Amino acids: CASSQFPGQGGYEQYF.

The rearrangement links TRBV14 to TRBJ2-7; D is unresolved. This CDR3 spans 15 amino acids. V was pared by 0 bases and J by 2 bases, with 11 bases between. The germline gives CDR1 SGHDN, CDR2 FVKESK. This CDR3 is CASSQDWGSPYEQYF. CDR3 nucleotide sequence: TGTGCCAGCAGCCAAGACTGGGGTTCCCCCTACGAGCAGTACTTC.

J is TRBJ2-7 and V is TRBV21-1; the table gives TRBD2 as D, unverified against the DNA. TRBV21-1 is described as a pseudogene. This CDR3 is built from 15 residues. In nucleotides, the CDR3 is TGTGCCAGCAGCGACCCTAGCGGGAGCTCCTACGAGCAGTACTTC. Its protein is CASSDPSGSSYEQYF.

The rearrangement links TRBV6-5 to TRBJ2-5; D possibly corresponds to TRBD2 (5 bases). Gene TRBJ2-7 matches the end of the DNA better, so the J call may be wrong. Germline V gene data show CDR1 as MNHEY and CDR2 as SVGAGI. The CDR3 extends over 12 amino acids. The CDR3 nucleotides are TGTGCCACGGGGAACGGATTCTACGAGCAGTACTTC. Encoded protein: CATGNGFYEQYF.

This clone appeared once. The V call is TRBV7-9, the J call TRBJ2-5; the match to TRBD1 covers 8 bases. This CDR3 region has 14 residues. CDR1 and CDR2 from the germline V gene are SEHNR and FQNEAQ (reference sequence). Germline trimming cut 10 bases from V and 4 bases from J; bases unmatched to any gene: 11. In nucleotides, the CDR3 is TGTGCCATCACCGGACAGGGAGAGGGAGAGACCCAGTACTTC. Translated: CAITGQGEGETQYF.

This clone was observed once. The chain joins TRBV28 to TRBJ2-1; TRBD2 matches 13 bases. V shed 4 bases and J 3 bases; nucleotides not matched to a gene: 9. There are 18 residues in the CDR3. Germline V lookup: CDR1 MDHEN, CDR2 SYDVKM. CDR3 region: CASSSPELAGGHYNEQFF. The CDR3 DNA sequence: TGTGCCAGCAGTTCCCCGGAACTAGCGGGAGGGCACTACAATGAGCAGTTCTTC.

This chain uses TRBV6-1 with TRBJ2-7; D remains ambiguous. This CDR3 has 13 residues. V was trimmed by 6 bases and J by 1 base, leaving 10 bases between them. Germline-derived CDR1 and CDR2 are MNHNS and SASEGT. The CDR3 coding sequence is TGTGCCAGCAGGGTAGGGTTGTCCTACGAGCAGTACTTC. Encoded protein: CASRVGLSYEQYF.

The V and J genes are TRBV7-3 and TRBJ2-3, with 10 bases identical to TRBD1. Germline CDR1 and CDR2: SGHTA and FQGTGA. J lost 1 base, V lost 4 bases, and 2 bases had no gene match. The CDR3 runs to 15 residues. Written as DNA, the CDR3 is TGTGCCAGCAGCTGGGGGACAGGGGGCACAGATACGCAGTATTTT. The encoded protein is CASSWGTGGTDTQYF.